The sequence of this T cell receptor beta chain was determined in a study of shared clonotypes between healthy human individuals. The overall study: Each donor had three CD4 naive, three CD4 memory, two CD8 naive and one CD8 memory plate.

As to this clone: Its antigen is not known.

The table came from immunoSEQ multiplex PCR; TCRdb's copy has only in-frame clones and leaves some out. The table lists under 650,000 clones, 96% of them singletons. The germline V and J ends were trimmed by 4 bases and 11 bases, with 16 bases remaining between them. The germline V gene has CDR1 SNHLY and CDR2 FYNNEI. The CDR3 spans 13 residues. The study's findings and limits: The represented genetic and exposure-history diversity was limited by the small number of donors. Non-shared clonotypes displayed generation probabilities falling below those of clonotypes present in all four donors.

The chain uses TRBV2 and TRBJ2-3, with TRBD2 as a possible D gene (5 bases). The sequence came from a woman in her twenties or thirties in good health. Sequencing used naive CD4+ T cells sorted from blood. Subset indicated: CD45RA+ positively selected. The CDR3 loop is CASSVSRRWEQYF. In DNA, the CDR3 is TGTGCCAGCAGTGTTTCACGGAGGTGGGAGCAGTATTTT. Full variable domain (remainder filled in from reference TRBV2 and TRBJ2-3): EPEVTQTPSHQVTQMGQEVILRCVPISNHLYFYWYRQILGQKVEFLVSFYNNEISEKSEIFDDQFSVERPDGSNFTLKIRSTKLEDSAMYFCASSVSRRWEQYFGPGTRLTVL.